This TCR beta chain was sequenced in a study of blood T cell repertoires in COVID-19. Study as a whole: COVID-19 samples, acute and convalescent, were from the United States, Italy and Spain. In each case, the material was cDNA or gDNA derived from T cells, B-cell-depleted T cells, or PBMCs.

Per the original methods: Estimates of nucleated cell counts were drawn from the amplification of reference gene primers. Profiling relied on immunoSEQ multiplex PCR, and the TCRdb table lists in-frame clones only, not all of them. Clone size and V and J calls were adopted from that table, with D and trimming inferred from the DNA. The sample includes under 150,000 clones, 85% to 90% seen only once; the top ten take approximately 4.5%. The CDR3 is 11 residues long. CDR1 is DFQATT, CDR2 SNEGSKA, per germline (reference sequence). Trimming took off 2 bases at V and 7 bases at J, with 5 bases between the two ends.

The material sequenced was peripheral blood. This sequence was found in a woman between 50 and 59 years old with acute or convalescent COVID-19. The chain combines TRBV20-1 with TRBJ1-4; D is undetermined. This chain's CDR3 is CSARQAEKLFF. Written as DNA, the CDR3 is TGCAGTGCTAGACAGGCTGAAAAACTGTTTTTT.